Sequencing of this T cell receptor beta chain was carried out in a study of identical twins. The CDR3 consists of 13 residues. The V gene end was trimmed by 6 bases and the J gene end by 10 bases; junction bases not matched to a gene: 6. About this clonotype itself: The antigen remains undetermined.

Points from the study as a whole: The study found that models underestimated out-of-frame TCR alpha sharing in monozygotic twins.

A universal primer site arose from template switching, and cDNA bore unique molecular identifiers. TCRdb fed the 5' RACE reads into MiXCR, producing one record per CDR3 protein. The sample consists of more than 400,000 distinct CDR3 sequences, roughly 15% of them appearing once. This same sample was also taken into another study, of yellow fever vaccine responses in identical twins.

What was sequenced was CD4+ T cells sorted from blood. This sequence joins TRBV12-3 or TRBV12-4 and TRBJ1-6, with 7 bases identical to TRBD1. The TCR originated in a woman between 18 and 29 years old in good health. CDR3 residues: CASRPTGYSPLHF. The CDR3 nucleotides read TGTGCCAGCAGACCGACAGGGTACTCACCCCTCCACTTT.